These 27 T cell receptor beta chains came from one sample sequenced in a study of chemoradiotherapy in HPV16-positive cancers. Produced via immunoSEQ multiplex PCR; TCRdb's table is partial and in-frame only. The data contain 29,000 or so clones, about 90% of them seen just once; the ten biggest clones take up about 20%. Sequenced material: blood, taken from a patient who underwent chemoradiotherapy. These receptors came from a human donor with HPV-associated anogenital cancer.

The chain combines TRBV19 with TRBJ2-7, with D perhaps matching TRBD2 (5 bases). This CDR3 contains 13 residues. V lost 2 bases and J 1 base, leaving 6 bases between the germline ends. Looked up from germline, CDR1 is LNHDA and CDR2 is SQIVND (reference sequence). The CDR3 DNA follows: TGTGCCAGTAGTATAAGGGAGTCCTACGAGCAGTACTTC. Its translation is CASSIRESYEQYF.

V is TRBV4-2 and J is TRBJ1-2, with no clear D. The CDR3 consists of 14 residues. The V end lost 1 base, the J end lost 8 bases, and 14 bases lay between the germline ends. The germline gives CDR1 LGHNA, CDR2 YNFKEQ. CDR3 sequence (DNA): TGTGCCAGCAGCCAAGGGAAGGACGGCGGGGGCTACACCTTC. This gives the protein CASSQGKDGGGYTF.

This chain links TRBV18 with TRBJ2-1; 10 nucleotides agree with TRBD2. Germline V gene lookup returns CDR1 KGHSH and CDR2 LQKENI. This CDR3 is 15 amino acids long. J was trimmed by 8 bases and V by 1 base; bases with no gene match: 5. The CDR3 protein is CASSPQLAGRHEQFF. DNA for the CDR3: TGTGCCAGCTCACCACAACTAGCGGGACGTCATGAGCAGTTCTTC.

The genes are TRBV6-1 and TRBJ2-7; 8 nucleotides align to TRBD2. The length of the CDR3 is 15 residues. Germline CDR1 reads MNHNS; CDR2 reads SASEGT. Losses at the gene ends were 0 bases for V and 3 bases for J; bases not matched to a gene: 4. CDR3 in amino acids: CASSEARGADYEQYF. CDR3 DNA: TGTGCCAGCAGTGAAGCGCGGGGGGCTGACTACGAGCAGTACTTC.

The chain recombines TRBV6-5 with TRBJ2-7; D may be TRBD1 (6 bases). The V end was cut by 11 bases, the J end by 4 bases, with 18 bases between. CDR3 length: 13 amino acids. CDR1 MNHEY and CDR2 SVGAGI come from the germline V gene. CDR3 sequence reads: CASQTGHLYEQYF. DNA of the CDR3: TGTGCCTCACAAACGGGACACCTTTACGAGCAGTACTTC.

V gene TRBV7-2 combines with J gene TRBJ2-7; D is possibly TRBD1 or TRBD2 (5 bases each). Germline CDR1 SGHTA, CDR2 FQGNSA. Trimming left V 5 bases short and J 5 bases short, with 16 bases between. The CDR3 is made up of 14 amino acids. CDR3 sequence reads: CASSKRGREDEQYF. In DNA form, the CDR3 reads TGTGCCAGCAGCAAGAGGGGCAGGGAAGACGAGCAGTACTTC.

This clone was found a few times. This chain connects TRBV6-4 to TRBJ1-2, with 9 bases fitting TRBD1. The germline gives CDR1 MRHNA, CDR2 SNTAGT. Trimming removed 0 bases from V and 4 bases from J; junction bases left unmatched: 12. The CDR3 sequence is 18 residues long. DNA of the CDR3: TGTGCCAGCAGTGACTCCCGGGACAGGGTCGCGGTTGGCTATGGCTACACCTTC. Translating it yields CASSDSRDRVAVGYGYTF.

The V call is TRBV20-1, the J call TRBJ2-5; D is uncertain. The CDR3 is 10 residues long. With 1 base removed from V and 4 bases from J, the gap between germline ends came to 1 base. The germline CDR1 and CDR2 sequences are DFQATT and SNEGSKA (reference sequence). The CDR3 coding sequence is TGCAGTGCTAGAGTAGAGACCCAGTACTTC. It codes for CSARVETQYF.

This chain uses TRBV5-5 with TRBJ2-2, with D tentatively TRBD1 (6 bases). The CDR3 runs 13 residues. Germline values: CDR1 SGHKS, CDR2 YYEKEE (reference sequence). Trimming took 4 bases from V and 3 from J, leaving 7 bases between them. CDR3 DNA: TGTGCCAGCAGCCGACAGGACACCGGGGAGCTGTTTTTT. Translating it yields CASSRQDTGELFF. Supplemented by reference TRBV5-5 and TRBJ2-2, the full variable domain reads DAGVTQSPTHLIKTRGQQVTLRCSPISGHKSVSWYQQVLGQGPQFIFQYYEKEERGRGNFPDRFSARQFPNYSSELNVNALLLGDSALYLCASSRQDTGELFFGEGSRLTVL.

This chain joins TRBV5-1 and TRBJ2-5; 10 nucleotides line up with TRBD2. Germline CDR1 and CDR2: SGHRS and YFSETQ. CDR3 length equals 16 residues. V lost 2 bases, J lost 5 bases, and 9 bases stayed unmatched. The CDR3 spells CASSFNSGRLVETQYF. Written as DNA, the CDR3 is TGCGCCAGCAGCTTCAATAGCGGGAGGCTCGTCGAGACCCAGTACTTC.

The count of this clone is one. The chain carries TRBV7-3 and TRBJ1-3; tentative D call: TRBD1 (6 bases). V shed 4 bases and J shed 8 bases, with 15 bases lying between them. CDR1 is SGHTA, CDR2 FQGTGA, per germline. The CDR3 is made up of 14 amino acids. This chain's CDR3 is CASSSTGSSDTIYF. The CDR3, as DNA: TGTGCCAGCAGCTCCACAGGGAGTTCTGACACCATATATTTT.

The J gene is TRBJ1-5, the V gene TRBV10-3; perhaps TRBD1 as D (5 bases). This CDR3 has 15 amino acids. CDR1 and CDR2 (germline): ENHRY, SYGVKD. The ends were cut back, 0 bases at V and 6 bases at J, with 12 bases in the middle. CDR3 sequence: CAISESGQGSQPQHF. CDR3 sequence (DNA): TGTGCCATCAGTGAGTCCGGCCAGGGAAGTCAGCCCCAGCATTTT.

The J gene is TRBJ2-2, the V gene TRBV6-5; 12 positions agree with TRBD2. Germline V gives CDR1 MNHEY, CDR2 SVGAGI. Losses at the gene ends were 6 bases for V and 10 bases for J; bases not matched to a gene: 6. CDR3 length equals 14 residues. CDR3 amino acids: CASRRLAGDLELFF. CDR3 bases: TGTGCCAGCAGGAGACTAGCGGGAGATTTGGAGCTGTTTTTT.

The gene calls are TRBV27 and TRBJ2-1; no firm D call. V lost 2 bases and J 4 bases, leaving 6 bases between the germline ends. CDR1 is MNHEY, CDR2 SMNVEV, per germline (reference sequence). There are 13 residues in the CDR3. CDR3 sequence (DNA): TGTGCCAGCAGTTTACTCGGTTACAATGAGCAGTTCTTC. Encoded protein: CASSLLGYNEQFF.

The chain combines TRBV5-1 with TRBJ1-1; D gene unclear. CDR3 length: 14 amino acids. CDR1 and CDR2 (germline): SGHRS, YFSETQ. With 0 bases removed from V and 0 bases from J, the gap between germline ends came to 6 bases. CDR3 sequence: CASSLAVMNTEAFF. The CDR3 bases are TGCGCCAGCAGCTTGGCCGTGATGAACACTGAAGCTTTCTTT.

The CDR3, as DNA: TGCGCCAGCAGCTTGGGCGGCGCCGATGGCTACACCTTC. This sequence encodes CASSLGGADGYTF. The rearrangement joins TRBV5-1 to TRBJ1-2; D remains unclear. The CDR3 is 13 amino acids. CDR1 SGHRS and CDR2 YFSETQ come from the germline V gene. V was trimmed by 0 bases and J by 6 bases, leaving 9 bases between them.

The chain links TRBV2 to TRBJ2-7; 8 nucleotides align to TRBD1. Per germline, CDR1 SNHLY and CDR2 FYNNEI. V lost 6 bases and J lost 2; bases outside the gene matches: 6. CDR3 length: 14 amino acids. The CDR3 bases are TGTGCCAGCAGCTTGACAGGGGTAACCTACGAGCAGTACTTC. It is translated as CASSLTGVTYEQYF.

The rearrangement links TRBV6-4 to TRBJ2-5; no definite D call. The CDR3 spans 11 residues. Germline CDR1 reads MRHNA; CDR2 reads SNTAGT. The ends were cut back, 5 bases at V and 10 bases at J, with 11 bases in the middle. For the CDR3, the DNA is TGTGCCAGCAGTTCCCGGCGAGACCAGTACTTC. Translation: CASSSRRDQYF.

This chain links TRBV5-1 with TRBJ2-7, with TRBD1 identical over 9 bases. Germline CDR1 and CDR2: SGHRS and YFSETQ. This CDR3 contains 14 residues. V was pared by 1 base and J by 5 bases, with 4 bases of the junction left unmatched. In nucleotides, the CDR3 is TGCGCCAGCAGCTTGACAGGGGGCGGCCACGAGCAGTACTTC. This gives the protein CASSLTGGGHEQYF.

The CDR3 reads CASSSSGDSGNTIYF. In DNA form, the CDR3 reads TGCGCCAGCAGCTCTTCTGGGGACTCTGGAAACACCATATATTTT. The chain recombines TRBV5-1 with TRBJ1-3; D is ambiguous. Trimming removed 3 bases at V and 0 bases at J, with 10 bases between. The CDR3 consists of 15 residues. Looked up from germline, CDR1 is SGHRS and CDR2 is YFSETQ. Based on the CDR3 plus reference TRBV5-1 and TRBJ1-3, the full variable domain is KAGVTQTPRYLIKTRGQQVTLSCSPISGHRSVSWYQQTPGQGLQFLFEYFSETQRNKGNFPGRFSGRQFSNSRSEMNVSTLELGDSALYLCASSSSGDSGNTIYFGEGSWLTVV.

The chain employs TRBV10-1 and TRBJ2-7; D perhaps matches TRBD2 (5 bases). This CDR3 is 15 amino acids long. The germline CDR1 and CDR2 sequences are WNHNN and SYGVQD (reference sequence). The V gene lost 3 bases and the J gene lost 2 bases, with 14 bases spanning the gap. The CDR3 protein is CASSDPADPPYEQYF. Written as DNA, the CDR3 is TGCGCCAGCAGTGACCCAGCGGACCCGCCCTACGAGCAGTACTTC.

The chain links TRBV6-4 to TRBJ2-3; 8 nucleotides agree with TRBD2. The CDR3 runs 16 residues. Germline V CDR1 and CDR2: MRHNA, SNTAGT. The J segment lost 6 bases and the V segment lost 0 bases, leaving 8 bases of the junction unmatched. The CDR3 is CASSDSTGGAVDTQYF. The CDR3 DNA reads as TGTGCCAGCAGTGACTCTACCGGGGGGGCCGTCGATACGCAGTATTTT.

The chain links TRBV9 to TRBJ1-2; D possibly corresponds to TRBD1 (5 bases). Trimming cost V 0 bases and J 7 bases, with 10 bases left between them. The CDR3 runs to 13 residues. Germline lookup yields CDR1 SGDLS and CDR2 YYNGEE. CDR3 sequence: CASSVAGGSGYTF. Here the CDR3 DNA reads TGTGCCAGCAGCGTAGCGGGGGGATCTGGCTACACCTTC.

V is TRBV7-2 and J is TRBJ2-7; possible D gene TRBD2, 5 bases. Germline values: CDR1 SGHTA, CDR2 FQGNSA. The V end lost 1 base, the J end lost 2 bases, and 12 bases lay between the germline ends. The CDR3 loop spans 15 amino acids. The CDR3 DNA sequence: TGTGCCAGCAGCTTAGTATCGGGAAAAGCCTACGAGCAGTACTTC. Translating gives CASSLVSGKAYEQYF.

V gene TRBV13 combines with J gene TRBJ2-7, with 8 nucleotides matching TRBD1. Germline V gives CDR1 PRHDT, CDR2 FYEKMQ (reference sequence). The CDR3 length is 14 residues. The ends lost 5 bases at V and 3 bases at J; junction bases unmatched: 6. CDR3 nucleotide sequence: TGTGCCAGCAGCCCCCGGGACAGGCTCTACGAGCAGTACTTC. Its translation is CASSPRDRLYEQYF.

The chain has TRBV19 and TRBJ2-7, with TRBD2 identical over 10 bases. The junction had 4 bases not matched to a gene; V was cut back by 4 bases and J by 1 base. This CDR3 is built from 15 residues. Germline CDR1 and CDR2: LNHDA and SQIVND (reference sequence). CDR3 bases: TGTGCCAGTAGTAGATCTAGCGGGGGATCCTACGAGCAGTACTTC. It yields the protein CASSRSSGGSYEQYF.

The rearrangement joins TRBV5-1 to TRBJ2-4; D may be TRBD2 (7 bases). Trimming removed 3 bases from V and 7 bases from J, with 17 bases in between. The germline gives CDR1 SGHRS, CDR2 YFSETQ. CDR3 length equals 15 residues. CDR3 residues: CASSSVQGRVNIQYF. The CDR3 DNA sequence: TGCGCCAGCAGCTCGGTCCAGGGGAGGGTGAACATTCAGTACTTC.